What follows are 30 T cell receptor beta chains derived from one specimen sequenced in a study of T-cell reconstitution after alpha-beta-depleted transplantation in children. Unique molecular identifiers were used in preparing the TCRbeta library. MiXCR, applied by TCRdb to the PCR reads, yields one record per CDR3 protein. The profile shows 450,000 to 600,000 distinct CDR3 sequences, about 10% of them singletons. Sequences were derived from PBMCs, sampled before TCRalphabeta/CD19-depleted stem cell transplant. These receptors were collected from a child younger than 10 with inherited bone marrow failure, due to receive a stem cell transplant.

This clonotype was observed at least ten times. The rearrangement uses TRBV11-2 and TRBJ1-1; TRBD1 matches at 8 bases. The ends lost 5 bases at V and 3 bases at J; junction bases unmatched: 5. Germline-derived CDR1 and CDR2 are SGHAT and FQNNGV. This CDR3 contains 14 residues. The CDR3 reads CASSVLQGDTEAFF. The CDR3 bases are TGTGCCAGCAGCGTATTACAGGGGGACACTGAAGCTTTCTTT. The entire variable domain, with the rest obtained from reference TRBV11-2 and TRBJ1-1, is as follows: EAGVAQSPRYKIIEKRQSVAFWCNPISGHATLYWYQQILGQGPKLLIQFQNNGVVDDSQLPKDRFSAERLKGVDSTLKIQPAKLEDSAVYLCASSVLQGDTEAFFGQGTRLTVV.

This clonotype was counted ten times or more. This chain uses TRBV6-1 with TRBJ2-7, with 9 bases aligning to TRBD1. CDR1 and CDR2 (germline): MNHNS, SASEGT. The CDR3 loop spans 14 amino acids. Losses at the gene ends were 5 bases for V and 0 bases for J; bases not matched to a gene: 2. CDR3 coding DNA: TGTGCCAGCAGTATGACAGGGGGCTCCTACGAGCAGTACTTC. Translating it yields CASSMTGGSYEQYF.

Ten or more counts support this clonotype. The chain recombines TRBV6-6 with TRBJ1-2, with D maybe TRBD1 (6 bases). Between the trimmed V and J ends, which lost 4 bases and 2 bases, there was a span of 8 bases. This CDR3 comprises 13 residues. Germline V CDR1 and CDR2: MNHNY, SVGAGI (reference sequence). CDR3: CASSSDRNYGYTF. The CDR3 bases are TGTGCCAGCAGTTCCGACAGGAACTATGGCTACACCTTC.

Many counts were recorded for this clonotype. This CDR3 fails to terminate in the conserved phenylalanine or tryptophan, so it likely reflects a read error. Because the CDR3's place on the DNA is in doubt, the DNA is left out and the CDR3 is given as listed by TCRdb. The V call is TRBV11-2, the J call TRBJ2-1. Per germline, CDR1 SGHAT and CDR2 FQNNGV. With termini counted, the CDR3 has 12 amino acids. CDR3 in amino acids: CASSEEAWAKEL.

This clonotype was seen only once. Likely a read error: the CDR3 ends without its conserved phenylalanine or tryptophan. The chain carries TRBV12-3 or TRBV12-4 and TRBJ2-6, with D perhaps matching TRBD1 (5 bases). Trimming pared 5 bases from V and 0 bases from J, leaving 14 bases between. The CDR3 extends over 17 amino acids. CDR3 nucleotide sequence: TGTGCCAGCAGTCCCCCCGTTGACAGCTCTGGGGCCAACGTCCTGACTTAC. Residues: CASSPPVDSSGANVLTY.

In its sample, this clonotype was seen many times. This rearrangement joins TRBV25-1 to TRBJ1-3; TRBD1 agrees at 7 bases. This CDR3 region has 19 residues. V lost 0 bases to trimming and J lost 0 bases; unmatched junction nucleotides: 11. Germline V lookup: CDR1 MGHDK, CDR2 SYGVNS. The CDR3 region is CASSEYLAGGQISGNTIYF. CDR3 DNA sequence: TGTGCCAGCAGTGAATATTTGGCAGGGGGTCAAATCTCTGGAAACACCATATATTTT.

Ten or more counts support this clonotype. V gene TRBV10-3 combines with J gene TRBJ1-1; 11 bases are shared with TRBD1. The CDR3 is 14 residues long. Germline values: CDR1 ENHRY, CDR2 SYGVKD. The junction had 9 bases not matched to a gene; V was cut back by 10 bases and J by 5 bases. As DNA, the CDR3 is TGTGCCACCCAAGGACAGGGGGCGCGGACTGAAGCTTTCTTT. Its protein product is CATQGQGARTEAFF.

This clonotype was picked up many times. The chain carries TRBV20-1 and TRBJ2-1; D tentatively reads TRBD1 or TRBD2 (6 bases each). V shed 6 bases and J shed 2 bases, with 20 bases lying between them. CDR1 is DFQATT, CDR2 SNEGSKA, per germline (reference sequence). The CDR3 consists of 16 residues. For the CDR3, the DNA is TGCAGTGCCTACCGCGGGGACAAGGGTACCTACAATGAGCAGTTCTTC. This sequence encodes CSAYRGDKGTYNEQFF.

In its sample, this clonotype was seen many times. The genes are TRBV12-3 or TRBV12-4 and TRBJ2-7; D call uncertain. Trimming took 0 bases from V and 1 from J, leaving 7 bases between them. The CDR3 consists of 14 residues. The CDR3 loop reads CASSLALGSYEQYF. CDR3 nucleotide sequence: TGTGCCAGCAGTTTAGCGCTGGGGTCCTACGAGCAGTACTTC.

This clonotype was picked up many times. The chain carries TRBV29-1 and TRBJ1-4, with TRBD1 identical over 8 bases. J was trimmed by 7 bases and V by 8 bases; bases with no gene match: 6. Germline loops: CDR1 SQVTM, CDR2 ANQGSEA. The CDR3 totals 12 residues. The CDR3, as DNA: TGCAGCACCAGGGGGCCGTTTGAAAAACTGTTTTTT. It encodes CSTRGPFEKLFF. The complete variable domain, with remaining parts taken from reference TRBV29-1 and TRBJ1-4, reads SAVISQKPSRDICQRGTSLTIQCQVDSQVTMMFWYRQQPGQSLTLIATANQGSEATYESGFVIDKFPISRPNLTFSTLTVSNMSPEDSSIYLCSTRGPFEKLFFGSGTQLSVL.

There are many counts of this clonotype. The genes are TRBV4-1 and TRBJ2-4, with a tentative D call TRBD2 (6 bases). The germline CDR1 and CDR2 sequences are MGHRA and YSYEKL. The length of the CDR3 is 15 residues. Trimming took off 3 bases at V and 0 bases at J, with 9 bases between the two ends. Here the CDR3 reads CASSHGTLAKNIQYF. The CDR3 DNA follows: TGCGCCAGCAGCCATGGGACTTTAGCCAAAAACATTCAGTACTTC.

The genes are TRBV18 and TRBJ2-2; 7 positions match TRBD1. This CDR3 region has 22 residues. J lost 2 bases, V lost 2 bases, and 23 bases had no gene match. CDR1 and CDR2 (germline): KGHSH, LQKENI. CDR3 sequence reads: CASSPNPGTVLPVPGNTGELFF. CDR3 coding DNA: TGTGCCAGCTCACCAAACCCCGGGACAGTCTTGCCGGTACCGGGAAACACCGGGGAGCTGTTTTTT.

This clonotype has at least ten counts. The J gene is TRBJ2-2, the V gene TRBV4-3, with D tentatively TRBD2 (6 bases). The CDR3 loop spans 16 amino acids. Trimming shortened V by 1 base and J by 0 bases, and 9 bases separated the two germline ends. Per the germline V gene, CDR1 is LGHNA and CDR2 is YSLEER. The CDR3 nucleotides read TGCGCCAGCAGCCAAGTTCCGGGGGCGAACACCGGGGAGCTGTTTTTT. Translated: CASSQVPGANTGELFF.

With respect to this clonotype: Just one base apart from a much larger clone, this may be a read error. The genes are TRBV7-9 and TRBJ2-1, with no clear D. The V gene's germline CDR1 is SEHNR and CDR2 FQNEAQ (reference sequence). The CDR3 runs to 12 residues. DNA for the CDR3: TGTGCCAGCAGCTTAGTTTACATTGAGCAGTTCTTC. Protein: CASSLVYIEQFF.

The chain joins TRBV9 to TRBJ2-1; D is undetermined. Germline loops: CDR1 SGDLS, CDR2 YYNGEE. Trimming took 3 bases from V and 0 from J, leaving 13 bases between them. The CDR3 is 16 amino acids. The CDR3: CASSAPVMSSYNEQFF. The CDR3 coding sequence is TGTGCCAGCAGCGCCCCCGTCATGAGCTCCTACAATGAGCAGTTCTTC.

This clonotype was counted only a few times. V and J are TRBV5-4 and TRBJ2-5; D not resolved. The CDR3 length is 15 residues. Germline-derived CDR1 and CDR2 are SGHNT and YYREEE (reference sequence). V dropped 0 bases and J dropped 4 bases, with 13 bases sitting between them. The CDR3 reads CASSLALGSRETQYF. Written as DNA, the CDR3 is TGTGCCAGCAGCTTGGCCCTGGGGTCCCGAGAGACCCAGTACTTC.

This clonotype appeared many times. The V gene is TRBV9, the J gene TRBJ2-3; D perhaps matches TRBD2 (6 bases). V shed 6 bases and J shed 3 bases, with 11 bases lying between them. This CDR3 spans 13 amino acids. Germline CDR1 reads SGDLS; CDR2 reads YYNGEE. The CDR3 sequence: CASNGGETDTQYF. The CDR3 nucleotides read TGTGCCAGCAACGGGGGAGAAACAGATACGCAGTATTTT.

This CDR3 reads CASSFPRGRRVNYGYTF. CDR3 nucleotides: TGTGCCAGTAGTTTCCCGAGGGGGCGCCGGGTGAACTATGGCTACACCTTC. The V and J genes are TRBV19 and TRBJ1-2; 7 bases fit TRBD1. Germline V gives CDR1 LNHDA, CDR2 SQIVND (reference sequence). The CDR3 consists of 17 residues. The V and J ends lost 5 bases and 2 bases, in that order; junction bases with no gene match: 14.

This clonotype was recorded at least ten times. The chain carries TRBV7-9 and TRBJ2-3, with 7 bases that match TRBD2. Losses at the gene ends were 4 bases for V and 5 bases for J; bases not matched to a gene: 9. CDR3 size: 15 residues. The V gene's germline CDR1 is SEHNR and CDR2 FQNEAQ (reference sequence). As DNA, the CDR3 is TGTGCCAGCAGCTCTAGCGGTTCTCAGGGAGATACGCAGTATTTT. Its protein product is CASSSSGSQGDTQYF.

There are many counts of this clonotype. The J gene is TRBJ2-1, the V gene TRBV19; 7 bases match TRBD2. CDR3 length: 15 amino acids. V lost 0 bases and J lost 2; bases outside the gene matches: 1. The germline V gene encodes CDR1 LNHDA and CDR2 SQIVND (reference sequence). The CDR3 loop is CASSIDGGTYNEQFF. As DNA, the CDR3 is TGTGCCAGTAGTATAGACGGGGGGACCTACAATGAGCAGTTCTTC. Full variable domain (outside the CDR3, taken from reference TRBV19 and TRBJ2-1): DGGITQSPKYLFRKEGQNVTLSCEQNLNHDAMYWYRQDPGQGLRLIYYSQIVNDFQKGDIAEGYSVSREKKESFPLTVTSAQKNPTAFYLCASSIDGGTYNEQFFGPGTRLTVL.

This clonotype was counted between two and nine times. This chain joins TRBV20-1 and TRBJ2-7, with 8 bases identical to TRBD1. J was trimmed by 4 bases and V by 6 bases; bases with no gene match: 11. Germline assignment: CDR1 DFQATT and CDR2 SNEGSKA (reference sequence). The CDR3 loop spans 14 amino acids. The chain's CDR3 is CSARRFQGAYEQYF. As DNA, the CDR3 is TGCAGTGCCCGCCGGTTTCAGGGGGCTTACGAGCAGTACTTC.

This clonotype has more than one count but fewer than ten. The gene calls are TRBV4-3 and TRBJ2-1; tentative D call: TRBD2 (6 bases). With 3 bases removed from V and 10 bases from J, the gap between germline ends came to 19 bases. CDR3 size: 15 residues. Germline CDR1 and CDR2: LGHNA and YSLEER. This CDR3 is CASSQPGLPLREQFF. The DNA for the CDR3 is TGCGCCAGCAGCCAGCCGGGACTCCCTTTAAGGGAGCAGTTCTTC.

Many counts were recorded for this clonotype. The rearrangement links TRBV27 to TRBJ2-7; 15 nucleotides match TRBD2. The CDR3 is 18 residues long. CDR1 MNHEY and CDR2 SMNVEV come from the germline V gene (reference sequence). V dropped 5 bases and J dropped 3; count of bases not matched to a gene: 11. The CDR3 sequence: CASSPRTSGRAPLYEQYF. The DNA of the CDR3 is TGTGCCAGCAGTCCCAGGACTAGCGGGAGGGCCCCGCTCTACGAGCAGTACTTC.

This clonotype was observed at least ten times. The chain carries TRBV4-3 and TRBJ2-3; perhaps TRBD2 as D (5 bases). There are 15 residues in the CDR3. Trimming stripped 2 bases from V and 8 bases from J, with 17 bases between. Germline V gene lookup returns CDR1 LGHNA and CDR2 YSLEER. The CDR3 here is CASSQTGLSGGTQYF. The CDR3 DNA reads TGCGCCAGCAGCCAAACGGGCCTTTCTGGAGGTACGCAGTATTTT.

This clonotype has more than one count but fewer than ten. The chain carries TRBV12-3 or TRBV12-4 and TRBJ2-5; 12 bases are shared with TRBD2. With 3 bases clipped from V and 1 base from J, the junction kept 18 bases outside the gene matches. The CDR3 runs to 21 residues. The DNA of the CDR3 is TGTGCCAGCAGTTTTTTTTCTGGTTCTCTAGCGGGAGGGCCCCTCCAAGAGACCCAGTACTTC. Amino acid sequence: CASSFFSGSLAGGPLQETQYF.

This clonotype was counted at least ten times. The rearrangement joins TRBV10-3 to TRBJ2-5; TRBD2 agrees at 11 bases. The J segment lost 3 bases and the V segment lost 6 bases, leaving 3 bases of the junction unmatched. Per the germline V gene, CDR1 is ENHRY and CDR2 is SYGVKD. This CDR3 comprises 14 residues. CDR3 protein: CAIRETSGKETQYF. CDR3 coding DNA: TGTGCCATCAGGGAGACTAGCGGGAAAGAGACCCAGTACTTC.

At least ten counts were recorded for this clonotype. The chain links TRBV11-2 to TRBJ2-1, with 7 bases lining up with TRBD2. The V and J ends lost 5 bases and 0 bases, in that order; junction bases with no gene match: 4. The CDR3 is 15 amino acids. CDR1 is SGHAT and CDR2 is FQNNGV in the germline V gene. CDR3 amino acids: CASSPGEGSYNEQFF. CDR3 DNA: TGTGCCAGCAGCCCCGGGGAGGGCTCCTACAATGAGCAGTTCTTC.

This clonotype was seen ten or more times. The V and J genes are TRBV7-2 and TRBJ2-3; D remains ambiguous. This CDR3 is built from 14 residues. V gave up 5 bases and J gave up 1 base, with 10 bases separating them. Germline V gene data show CDR1 as SGHTA and CDR2 as FQGNSA. Here the CDR3 reads CASSRVGGTDTQYF. The CDR3 bases are TGTGCCAGCAGCCGCGTAGGCGGCACAGATACGCAGTATTTT.

A note on this clonotype: This may be a read error: a much more frequent sequence differs by one nucleotide. The chain links TRBV9 to TRBJ2-7; 8 nucleotides line up with TRBD2. The CDR3 loop spans 15 amino acids. CDR1 and CDR2 from the germline V gene are SGDLS and YYNGEE. V was pared by 4 bases and J by 5 bases, with 11 bases of the junction left unmatched. The CDR3 here is CASSRGRTREHEQYF. CDR3 coding DNA: TGTGCCAGCAGCCGCGGGAGGACCAGGGAGCACGAGCAGTACTTC.

This clonotype was counted at least ten times. The chain joins TRBV29-1 to TRBJ2-5; 7 nucleotides align to TRBD2. The length of the CDR3 is 12 residues. Germline assignment: CDR1 SQVTM and CDR2 ANQGSEA. V was clipped by 3 bases and J by 7 bases; unmatched bases: 5. CDR3 sequence reads: CSVDMGGGTQYF. The CDR3 nucleotides are TGCAGCGTTGACATGGGCGGGGGGACCCAGTACTTC.